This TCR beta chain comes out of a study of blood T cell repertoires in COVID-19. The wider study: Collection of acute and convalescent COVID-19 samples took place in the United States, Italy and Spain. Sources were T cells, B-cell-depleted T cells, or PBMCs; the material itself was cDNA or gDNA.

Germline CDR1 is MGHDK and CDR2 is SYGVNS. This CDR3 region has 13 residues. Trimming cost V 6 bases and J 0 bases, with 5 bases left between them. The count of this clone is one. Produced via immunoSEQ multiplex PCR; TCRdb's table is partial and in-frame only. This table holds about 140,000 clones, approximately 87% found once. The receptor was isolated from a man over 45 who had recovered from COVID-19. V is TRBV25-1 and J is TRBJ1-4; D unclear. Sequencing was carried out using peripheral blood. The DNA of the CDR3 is TGTGCCAGCAGGAGTCCAACTAATGAAAAACTGTTTTTT. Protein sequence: CASRSPTNEKLFF.